This passage covers 10 T cell receptor beta chains from one sample sequenced in a study of T cells in Graves' hyperthyroidism and ophthalmopathy. TCR beta CDR3 region amplification was performed from RNA transcripts. First-round RT-PCR with HTBI primers amplified the TCR CDR3 region. TCRdb passed the multiplex PCR reads through MiXCR, listing each CDR3 protein once. The table has some 510,000 distinct CDR3 sequences, 20% seen once. Source material: blood. All receptors derive from a man between 18 and 29 years old with Graves' hyperthyroidism.

This clonotype was counted at least ten times. The chain has TRBV20-1 and TRBJ1-5, with TRBD1 matching over 7 bases. In germline, CDR1 is DFQATT, CDR2 SNEGSKA (reference sequence). V trimming: 5 bases; J trimming: 2 bases; junction bases outside the gene matches: 6. CDR3 length: 14 residues. CDR3 sequence: CSASHRGGNQPQHF. In DNA form, the CDR3 reads TGCAGTGCTTCCCACAGGGGCGGCAATCAGCCCCAGCATTTT.

This chain uses TRBV10-1 with TRBJ1-1; 8 nucleotides align to TRBD1. The V and J ends lost 4 bases and 1 base, in that order; junction bases with no gene match: 2. Germline V gives CDR1 WNHNN, CDR2 SYGVQD (reference sequence). CDR3 size: 14 residues. The CDR3 DNA is TGCGCCAGCAGTGGGACAGGGACGAACACTGAAGCTTTCTTT. Translated, it gives CASSGTGTNTEAFF.

This clonotype has at least ten counts. This chain joins TRBV19 and TRBJ1-5; 7 bases match TRBD1. CDR3 length: 16 residues. Germline CDR1 reads LNHDA; CDR2 reads SQIVND (reference sequence). Trimming removed 7 bases from V and 6 bases from J; junction bases left unmatched: 15. This CDR3 reads CASNQIPGQTVQPQHF. In DNA form, the CDR3 reads TGTGCCAGTAATCAAATTCCGGGACAGACAGTTCAGCCCCAGCATTTT.

The sample holds a few counts of this clonotype. DNA for the CDR3: TGTGCCAGCAGCCTTTCCTTCGACGCCCCCAACACTGAAGCTTTCTTT. This encodes CASSLSFDAPNTEAFF. The chain couples TRBV9 to TRBJ1-1; no firm D call. Germline V gene data show CDR1 as SGDLS and CDR2 as YYNGEE. Trimming left V 4 bases short and J 2 bases short, with 18 bases between. The CDR3 is 16 residues long.

For this clonotype: Since a much larger clone is just one base distant, this may be a read error. The chain combines TRBV11-2 with TRBJ2-7; TRBD1 agrees at 7 bases. The CDR3 sequence is 15 residues long. Germline CDR1 is SGHAT and CDR2 is FQNNGV. The CDR3 DNA follows: TGTGCCGGCAGCGGCCGCCGGGACAGCTCCTACGAGCAGTACTTC. Its translation: CAGSGRRDSSYEQYF.

The J gene is TRBJ1-2, the V gene TRBV19; TRBD1 aligns across 11 bases. There are 15 residues in the CDR3. V dropped 6 bases and J dropped 4; count of bases not matched to a gene: 7. The germline V gene encodes CDR1 LNHDA and CDR2 SQIVND (reference sequence). The DNA of the CDR3 is TGTGCCAGTAGCGCTCGGACAGGGGGCGGCTATGGCTACACCTTC. It specifies CASSARTGGGYGYTF.

The chain recombines TRBV7-9 with TRBJ2-5; TRBD1 is a possible D gene (5 bases). CDR1 and CDR2 (germline): SEHNR, FQNEAQ (reference sequence). The CDR3 has 14 amino acids. Trimming removed 4 bases at V and 5 bases at J, with 14 bases between. CDR3 protein: CASSSRAGVETQYF. The CDR3 DNA reads as TGTGCCAGCAGCTCCAGGGCCGGTGTGGAGACCCAGTACTTC. The whole variable domain, filled in from reference TRBV7-9 and TRBJ2-5, reads DTGVSQNPRHKITKRGQNVTFRCDPISEHNRLYWYRQTLGQGPEFLTYFQNEAQLEKSRLLSDRFSAERPKGSFSTLEIQRTEQGDSAMYLCASSSRAGVETQYFGPGTRLLVL.

The chain joins TRBV30 to TRBJ1-1; D is possibly TRBD1 (5 bases). Trimming took off 5 bases at V and 0 bases at J, with 16 bases between the two ends. The CDR3 sequence is 15 residues long. Germline V gives CDR1 GTSNPN, CDR2 SVGIG (reference sequence). CDR3 protein: CAWGRGVEVNTEAFF. CDR3 sequence (DNA): TGTGCCTGGGGGCGGGGGGTCGAGGTGAACACTGAAGCTTTCTTT.

The sample holds a few counts of this clonotype. The chain recombines TRBV12-3 or TRBV12-4 with TRBJ2-7; TRBD2 agrees at 9 bases. The CDR3 is 15 residues long. The V gene end was trimmed by 2 bases and the J gene end by 5 bases; junction bases not matched to a gene: 7. The CDR3 region has the DNA TGTGCCAGCAGTTTATATGCGGGGGGGATGAACGAGCAGTACTTC. It encodes CASSLYAGGMNEQYF.

This clonotype was counted ten times or more. This sequence joins TRBV30 and TRBJ2-5; unclear D gene. This CDR3 has 10 amino acids. CDR1 is GTSNPN and CDR2 is SVGIG in the germline V gene (reference sequence). V shed 3 bases and J shed 2 bases, with 1 base lying between them. CDR3 DNA sequence: TGTGCCTGGAGACAAGAGACCCAGTACTTC. Translation gives CAWRQETQYF.